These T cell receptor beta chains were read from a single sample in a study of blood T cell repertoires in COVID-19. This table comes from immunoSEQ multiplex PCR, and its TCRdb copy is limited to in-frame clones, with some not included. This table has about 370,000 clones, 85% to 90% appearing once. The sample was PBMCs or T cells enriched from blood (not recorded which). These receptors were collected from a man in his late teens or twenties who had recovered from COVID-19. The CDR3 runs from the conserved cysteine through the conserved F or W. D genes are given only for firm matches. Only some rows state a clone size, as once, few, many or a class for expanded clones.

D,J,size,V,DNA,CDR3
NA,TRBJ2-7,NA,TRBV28,TGTGCCAGCAGTTTACGGTCCCTAGACTACGAGCAGTACTTC,CASSLRSLDYEQYF
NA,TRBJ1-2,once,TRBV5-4,TGTGCCAGCAGCTTGGCCTCCGGGGGGCGCCTCTATGGCTACACCTTC,CASSLASGGRLYGYTF
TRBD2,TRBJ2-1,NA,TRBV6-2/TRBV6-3,TGTGCCAGCAGTACCCAGCGGGGGGGCGGCGATGAGCAGTTCTTC,CASSTQRGGGDEQFF
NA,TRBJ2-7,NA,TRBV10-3,TGTGCCATCAGTGAAGGAGGGAACGAGCAGTACTTC,CAISEGGNEQYF
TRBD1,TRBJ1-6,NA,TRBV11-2,TGTGCCAGCAGCTTAGAGCGACAGGGGCACTATTCACCCCTCCACTTT,CASSLERQGHYSPLHF
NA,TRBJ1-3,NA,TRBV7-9,TGTGCCAGCAGCTTGAGGAGCTCTGGAAACACCATATATTTT,CASSLRSSGNTIYF
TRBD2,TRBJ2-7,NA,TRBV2,TGTGCCAGCAGGCAAGCGGGGGGGCCTGTCGACGAGCAGTACTTC,CASRQAGGPVDEQYF
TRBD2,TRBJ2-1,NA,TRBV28,TGTGCCAGCACTTTAGGACTAGCGGGAGGGCACGGCTTTTACAATGAGCAGTTCTTC,CASTLGLAGGHGFYNEQFF
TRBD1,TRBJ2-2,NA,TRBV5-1,TGCGCCAGCAGCTTGGGACAGGGGACCGGGGAGCTGTTTTTT,CASSLGQGTGELFF
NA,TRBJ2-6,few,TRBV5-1,TGCGCCAGCAGCTTACAAATTAGGAGCTCTGGGGCCAACGTCCTGACTTTC,CASSLQIRSSGANVLTF
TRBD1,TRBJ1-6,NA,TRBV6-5,TGTGCCAGCCCGGGGACAGGGGCTAATTCACCCCTCCACTTT,CASPGTGANSPLHF
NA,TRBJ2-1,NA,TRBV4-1,TGCGCCAGCAGCCAAGATCCTACTCCACGGTTCTTC,CASSQDPTPRFF
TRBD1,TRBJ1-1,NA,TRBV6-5,TGTGCCAGCAGTTATGGGTCGCAGGGGGGCACTGAAGCTTTCTTT,CASSYGSQGGTEAFF